The 8 T cell receptor beta chains below come from one sample, sequenced in a study of a mutant IDH1 vaccine in newly diagnosed glioma. These receptors' targets are unknown. Indicated time point: week 11, during vaccination. The study gave 300 ug of mutant IDH1 20-mer peptide per vaccine dose, with topical imiquimod. Measured with immunoSEQ multiplex PCR; TCRdb has only the in-frame clones, and not every one. The repertoire holds about 52,000 clones, with 91% as singletons. This sample comprised PBMCs, obtained from a glioma patient whose treatment included an IDH1 peptide vaccine. Receptors were obtained from a man between 45 and 60 years old with glioma.

The CDR3 coding sequence is TGCAGCGTTGAAGGAGGGCGGGAGGCTCCCTACGAGCAGTACTTC. It encodes CSVEGGREAPYEQYF. The J gene is TRBJ2-7, the V gene TRBV29-1; 8 bases agree with TRBD2. CDR3 size: 15 residues. Germline V gene lookup returns CDR1 SQVTM and CDR2 ANQGSEA. Trimming at V came to 1 base and at J to 2 bases, leaving 7 bases not matched to a gene.

The genes are TRBV5-8 and TRBJ1-1, with 7 bases matching TRBD1. Trimming cost V 4 bases and J 0 bases; bases outside gene matches: 3. Per the germline V gene, CDR1 is SGHTS and CDR2 is YDEGEE. The CDR3 covers 14 residues. The CDR3 here is CASSLQGMNTEAFF. The CDR3 coding sequence is TGTGCCAGCAGCCTACAGGGGATGAACACTGAAGCTTTCTTT.

The rearrangement joins TRBV11-2 to TRBJ2-5; TRBD1 agrees at 7 bases. Germline V gives CDR1 SGHAT, CDR2 FQNNGV. CDR3 length equals 16 residues. The V segment lost 3 bases and the J segment 2 bases; nucleotides outside the gene matches: 9. DNA of the CDR3: TGTGCCAGCAGCTTCTTTCTGACAGGGCGTCAAGAGACCCAGTACTTC. It specifies CASSFFLTGRQETQYF.

This sequence joins TRBV4-3 and TRBJ2-7; D gene uncertain. Trimming took off 1 base at V and 1 base at J, with 5 bases between the two ends. CDR3 length: 13 residues. CDR1 is LGHNA, CDR2 YSLEER, per germline. The chain's CDR3 is CASSQVASYEQYF. CDR3 nucleotides: TGCGCCAGCAGCCAAGTGGCGTCCTACGAGCAGTACTTC.

V gene TRBV5-5 combines with J gene TRBJ2-1, with TRBD2 matching over 9 bases. Per germline, CDR1 SGHKS and CDR2 YYEKEE (reference sequence). The junction had 12 bases not matched to a gene; V was cut back by 4 bases and J by 10 bases. The CDR3 has 15 residues. DNA of the CDR3: TGTGCCAGCAGCCCGGGCGCGACTAGCGGAAGAGAGCAGTTCTTC. It yields the protein CASSPGATSGREQFF.

This chain uses TRBV5-4 with TRBJ2-7; D is possibly TRBD2 (5 bases). The germline CDR1 and CDR2 sequences are SGHNT and YYREEE (reference sequence). V gave up 2 bases and J gave up 5 bases, with 20 bases separating them. The CDR3 is 16 residues long. DNA of the CDR3: TGTGCCAGCAGCTTTGGTGGGCAGTCTAGCCGTAACGAGCAGTACTTC. Its translation: CASSFGGQSSRNEQYF.

The genes are TRBV28 and TRBJ2-7; 7 bases agree with TRBD1. Losses at the gene ends were 7 bases for V and 4 bases for J; bases not matched to a gene: 13. The CDR3 has 15 residues. Germline assignment: CDR1 MDHEN and CDR2 SYDVKM. The CDR3 region is CASNPSGTALYEQYF. CDR3 DNA: TGTGCCAGCAACCCTTCCGGGACAGCTCTTTACGAGCAGTACTTC.

The CDR3 reads CASSLGTLQETQYF. In nucleotides, the CDR3 is TGCGCCAGCAGCTTAGGGACACTCCAAGAGACCCAGTACTTC. The chain links TRBV5-1 to TRBJ2-5, with D possibly matching TRBD1 (6 bases). The CDR3 contains 14 residues. Germline loops: CDR1 SGHRS, CDR2 YFSETQ. V lost 2 bases and J lost 1, with 9 bases in between.